One TCR beta chain is described in this entry. This sample is part of a study of blood T cell repertoires in COVID-19. The method was immunoSEQ multiplex PCR; TCRdb's version includes in-frame clones alone and lacks a portion of them. The sample holds 200,000 or so clones, around 90% seen once. CDR1 is DFQATT, CDR2 SNEGSKA, per germline (reference sequence). With 3 bases removed from V and 7 bases from J, the gap between germline ends came to 15 bases. This CDR3 region has 14 residues. The sequencing input was peripheral blood. The clonotype was recovered from a man in his sixties with acute or convalescent COVID-19. The V call is TRBV20-1, the J call TRBJ2-2; tentative D call: TRBD1 (6 bases). CDR3 DNA sequence: TGCAGTGCTAGTGGTCGCAGGGGAATCGGGGAGCTGTTTTTT. Its translation is CSASGRRGIGELFF.